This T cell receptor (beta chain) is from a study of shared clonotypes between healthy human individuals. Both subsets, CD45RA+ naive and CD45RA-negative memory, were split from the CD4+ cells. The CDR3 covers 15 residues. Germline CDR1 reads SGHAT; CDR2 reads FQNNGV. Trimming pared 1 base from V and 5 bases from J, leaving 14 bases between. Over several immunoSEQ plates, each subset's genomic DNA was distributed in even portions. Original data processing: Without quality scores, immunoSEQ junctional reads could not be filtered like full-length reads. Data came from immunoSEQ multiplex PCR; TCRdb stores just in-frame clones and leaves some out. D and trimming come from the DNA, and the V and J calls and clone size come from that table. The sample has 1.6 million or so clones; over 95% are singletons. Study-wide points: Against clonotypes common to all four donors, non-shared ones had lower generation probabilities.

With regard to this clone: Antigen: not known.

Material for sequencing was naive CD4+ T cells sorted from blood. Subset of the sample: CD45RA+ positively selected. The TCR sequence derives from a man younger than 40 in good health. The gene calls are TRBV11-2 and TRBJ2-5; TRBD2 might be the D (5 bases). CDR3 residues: CASSLVAQPGETQYF. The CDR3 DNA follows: TGTGCCAGCAGCTTAGTAGCCCAACCGGGGGAGACCCAGTACTTC.